This T cell receptor (beta chain) derives from a study of CD8 T cells in ankylosing spondylitis. The length of the CDR3 is 15 residues. V lost 4 bases to trimming and J lost 5 bases; unmatched junction nucleotides: 9. Germline CDR1 SGHRS, CDR2 YFSETQ. Study-wide points: Relatively scarce in peripheral blood, disease-linked clones were CD8+. It appeared that ankylosing spondylitis blood was characterized by a TCR beta motif of about eight highly homologous variants. Clones tied to disease were said to be significantly enriched in matched ankylosing spondylitis synovial fluid.

This clonotype was seen just once. What it recognizes is unknown. The TCR beta libraries were generated through quantitative 5'-RACE incorporating molecular barcodes. MiXCR was run by TCRdb on the 5' RACE reads, yielding one entry per CDR3 protein. This table has some 700,000 distinct CDR3 sequences, around 20% appearing once. The chain has TRBV5-1 and TRBJ2-5, with 9 bases matching TRBD1. The receptor was derived from a male donor with ankylosing spondylitis. Sequencing was carried out using blood, either unsorted or a sorted T cell fraction (not recorded which). The DNA of the CDR3 is TGCGCCAGCAGCCGTCGGACAGGGGACCGGGAGACCCAGTACTTC. This encodes CASSRRTGDRETQYF.